The 5 T cell receptor beta chains below come from one sample, sequenced in a study of cytomegalovirus exposure and HLA in healthy donors. PCR was performed using 60 Vbeta and 13 Jbeta primers. Assay: immunoSEQ multiplex PCR; the TCRdb copy retains only in-frame clones and omits some. Of about 160,000 clones listed, roughly 80% were seen once; the top ten hold under 2%. Specimen: PBMCs. The source is a man younger than 35 in good health and CMV-seronegative.

The chain is built from TRBV2 and TRBJ1-4; 7 bases align to TRBD1. The CDR3 runs 15 residues. The V gene end was trimmed by 1 base and the J gene end by 4 bases; junction bases not matched to a gene: 3. CDR1 and CDR2 from the germline V gene are SNHLY and FYNNEI. CDR3 nucleotides: TGTGCCAGCAGTGAAGACCGACAGGGTAATGAAAAACTGTTTTTT. It yields the protein CASSEDRQGNEKLFF.

This clone was observed a handful of times. The gene calls are TRBV27 and TRBJ2-3; maybe TRBD2 (5 bases). The germline V gene encodes CDR1 MNHEY and CDR2 SMNVEV (reference sequence). The CDR3 contains 14 residues. V was pared by 6 bases and J by 5 bases, with 15 bases between. The CDR3 coding sequence is TGTGCCAGCAGCGGAGGAGCTCAAAAAGATACGCAGTATTTT. This codes for CASSGGAQKDTQYF.

V usage is TRBV27 and J usage is TRBJ1-2; D is undetermined. The CDR3 runs to 13 residues. Germline CDR1 is MNHEY and CDR2 is SMNVEV (reference sequence). Trimming took 5 bases from V and 2 from J, leaving 9 bases between them. The CDR3 nucleotides read TGTGCCAGCAGTCTAACACAGAACTATGGCTACACCTTC. As protein: CASSLTQNYGYTF.

The chain carries TRBV27 and TRBJ2-1; the match to TRBD2 covers 7 bases. This CDR3 is 16 amino acids long. Trimming at V came to 5 bases and at J to 7 bases, leaving 14 bases not matched to a gene. Germline CDR1 MNHEY, CDR2 SMNVEV (reference sequence). CDR3 amino acids: CASSLLAGLPRNEQFF. The CDR3 region has the DNA TGTGCCAGCAGTCTTTTAGCGGGTCTTCCTCGAAATGAGCAGTTCTTC.

This chain links TRBV4-3 with TRBJ2-7; 7 bases line up with TRBD2. The CDR3 has 15 residues. Unmatched junction bases numbered 4, after V lost 0 bases and J lost 2 bases. CDR1 and CDR2 from the germline V gene are LGHNA and YSLEER. CDR3 coding DNA: TGCGCCAGCAGCCAAGATCTAGCGGAAGCCTACGAGCAGTACTTC. Protein: CASSQDLAEAYEQYF.